This T cell receptor beta chain stems from a study of Graves' ophthalmopathy and Graves' hyperthyroidism (dated by TCRdb to the late 2010s). A note on the overall study: Peripheral blood samples were taken at the time of initial diagnosis, before any treatment was given. The study used signatures of the TCR beta repertoire to tell Graves' ophthalmopathy apart from Graves' hyperthyroidism and to predict which patients would progress to ophthalmopathy. In total, under 150 blood samples were TCR-sequenced: around 42 ophthalmopathy, approximately 80 hyperthyroidism and approximately 17 hyperthyroidism-to-ophthalmopathy patients. To explore V-J signatures that separate ophthalmopathy from hyperthyroidism, a discovery set of 95 to 100 patients was enrolled, consisting of about 45 with ophthalmopathy and some 59 with stable hyperthyroidism. The independent validation cohort included approximately 19 hyperthyroidism patients plus 17 patients who later progressed from hyperthyroidism to ophthalmopathy. In roughly 6 hyperthyroidism patients, the T-cell repertoire of thyroid tissue was compared with the T-cell repertoire of blood. Following sampling, methimazole starting at 30 mg daily was administered to hyperthyroidism patients, and high-dose intravenous methylprednisolone was administered to ophthalmopathy patients. The 100 discovery patients were divided at random into training and test sets in a 7:3 ratio.

What the authors observed across the whole study: In cross-validation, the 13-signature model distinguished ophthalmopathy from stable hyperthyroidism with 87.88% sensitivity and 81.08% specificity, while in the test set the corresponding values were around 79% and 71%. Sample size was not statistically predetermined, and group allocation was not concealed from the investigators. In validation, the model predicted ophthalmopathy progression with about 71% sensitivity and roughly 78% specificity; some 13 predicted patients were CT-confirmed with GO in a median of approximately six months. Most of the expanded thyroid clonotypes with a frequency above 0.001 were also detected in blood, and it was suggested that the thyroid immune response may be reflected by blood repertoires.

Points on this clonotype: Its antigen remains unidentified. An end of the junction does not agree with germline; a read error may underlie this.

A patient counted as having stable hyperthyroidism if there was no progression to ophthalmopathy within 18 months of follow-up. Hyperthyroidism patients were newly diagnosed, with disease duration under 2 months, and aged 18 to 65 years. Anyone with other autoimmune diseases, uncontrolled infections, pregnancy or lactation was excluded from the study. Diagnosis relied on clinical symptoms, serum thyroxine, TRAb, thyroid ultrasound and orbital computed tomography. Ficoll-Paque density gradient centrifugation was used to isolate PBMCs from approximately 10 ml of fresh peripheral blood. Total RNA was extracted with Trizol reagent and quality-checked on an Agilent 2100 Bioanalyzer. For repertoire sequencing, the TCR beta CDR3 regions were amplified from RNA transcripts. The first round of RT-PCR was done with HTBI primers and the Qiagen OneStep RT-PCR kit, and was followed by a second round of multiplex PCR, then size selection and purification. Libraries were sequenced paired-end with 100 bp reads on an Illumina HiSeq2000. Under the source paper's analysis protocol: SOAPnuke was used to process the reads, throwing out any read that had adapters, had uncalled bases, had a mean Phred below 15, or lacked an exact constant-primer or identifier match. High-quality paired reads were merged with COPE v1.2.5. Each unique nucleotide sequence was treated as a clonotype, and MiTCR v1.1 was used to align the clonotypes to the IMGT TRB V, D and J references. The analysis was limited to V-J combinations with a frequency above 0.0001, which together covered 99.2% of the repertoires. For each V-J combination, a TCR clonal expansion and chaos score was defined as the ratio of F50 clonal expansion to chaos observed in the TCRdist matrix. Welch's t-statistics and random forest were used to narrow the features down to around 13 V-J combinations, which were then fed into a naive Bayes classifier. The similarity between thyroid and blood repertoires was quantified using the Morisita-Horn index. TCRdb reran the public reads through fastp at Q25 and MiXCR, keeping productive beta chains. Rows with a matching CDR3 protein are joined into one entry that keeps the most common DNA and genes. TCRdb's processing, not the authors', yielded these V and J calls. This sample has about 420,000 distinct CDR3 sequences in its table, and under 25% of those were observed once. Roughly 3% of the sample comes from the top ten.

The clonotype comes from a woman in her late teens or twenties with stable Graves' hyperthyroidism. Donor details come from another sample of the same person, matched by shared clones. The specimen sequenced was peripheral blood.

The CDR3 protein: CAWSPKAFLGGGF. The nucleotide sequence reads as follows: TGTGCCTGGAGCCCTAAAGCCTTCTTGGGTGGAGGATTC. The sequence is built from TRBV30 and TRBJ1-2, with the D gene call left open. The CDR3 spans 13 residues, from the cysteine through the phenylalanine. Left in the record is the CDR3 DNA by itself, 39 bases read in frame from the first base. The germline V gene (reference sequence) specifies GTSNPN as CDR1 and SVGIG as CDR2.